The clone carrying this TCR beta chain was recorded only once. As yet, its antigen is unknown. The entry originates in a study of cytomegalovirus exposure and HLA in healthy donors. The germline V gene encodes CDR1 SGHRS and CDR2 YFSETQ. Between the trimmed V and J ends, which lost 4 bases and 3 bases, there was a span of 10 bases. The CDR3 contains 14 residues. PCR used 60 Vbeta primers and 13 Jbeta primers. The method was immunoSEQ multiplex PCR; TCRdb's version includes in-frame clones alone and lacks a portion of them. The sample gives approximately 100,000 clones, 60% to 85% of which show up once; around 5.1% is in the top ten. Study-level results: It was taken for granted in presence/absence analyses that sequencing depth across donors was roughly uniform. A reported reduction in N-insertions relative to the roughly 710-donor mean was seen in an Asian-associated ancestry cluster in a later analysis.

Sample: PBMCs. This sequence was found in a female donor in good health and CMV-seropositive. The rearrangement joins TRBV5-1 to TRBJ2-2, with D possibly being TRBD1 (5 bases). The CDR3 sequence: CASSKDKYTGELFF. The CDR3 nucleotides read TGCGCCAGCAGCAAGGACAAATACACCGGGGAGCTGTTTTTT.